This TCR beta chain was observed in a study of blood T cell repertoires in COVID-19. Study background: Sites in the United States, Italy and Spain provided acute and convalescent COVID-19 samples. Sources were T cells, B-cell-depleted T cells, or PBMCs; the material itself was cDNA or gDNA.

The CDR3 is 11 amino acids. The V end was cut by 4 bases, the J end by 5 bases, with 5 bases between. Germline CDR1 is LGHDT and CDR2 is YNNKEL (reference sequence). Sequenced by immunoSEQ multiplex PCR; TCRdb stores in-frame clones only, minus some. The sample carries some 80,000 clones, roughly 82% recorded once. The chain joins TRBV3-1 (or the pseudogene TRBV3-2) to TRBJ1-1; D unresolved. What was sequenced was peripheral blood. The sequence was obtained from a man aged 80 or over with acute or convalescent COVID-19. The DNA of the CDR3 is TGTGCCAGCAGCCGAGGGACTGAAGCTTTCTTT. Translating gives CASSRGTEAFF.